The clone carrying this T cell receptor (beta chain) was picked up a small number of times. This record comes from a study of T-cell reconstitution after alpha-beta-depleted transplantation in children. Preparing the TCRbeta library involved the use of unique molecular identifiers. Each CDR3 protein is one row after TCRdb ran MiXCR on the PCR reads. The sample yields 200,000 to 250,000 distinct CDR3 sequences, about a tenth seen once. Germline V gives CDR1 SGHNT, CDR2 YYREEE (reference sequence). CDR3 length equals 19 residues. The V end lost 3 bases, the J end lost 4 bases, and 28 bases lay between the germline ends.

The chain carries TRBV5-4 and TRBJ1-2, with D perhaps TRBD1 (6 bases). This specimen consisted of PBMCs from the stem cell graft donor, obtained from the stem cell graft. The origin of this receptor is a human donor who donated a stem cell graft to a child with acute lymphoblastic leukemia. The CDR3 bases are TGTGCCAGCAGCTACAACCAAGCAGGGGTATCATTAGATGGCTATGGCTACACCTTC. Residues: CASSYNQAGVSLDGYGYTF. Combining the CDR3 with reference TRBV5-4 and TRBJ1-2 gives the whole variable domain ETGVTQSPTHLIKTRGQQVTLRCSSQSGHNTVSWYQQALGQGPQFIFQYYREEENGRGNFPPRFSGLQFPNYSSELNVNALELDDSALYLCASSYNQAGVSLDGYGYTFGSGTRLTVV.